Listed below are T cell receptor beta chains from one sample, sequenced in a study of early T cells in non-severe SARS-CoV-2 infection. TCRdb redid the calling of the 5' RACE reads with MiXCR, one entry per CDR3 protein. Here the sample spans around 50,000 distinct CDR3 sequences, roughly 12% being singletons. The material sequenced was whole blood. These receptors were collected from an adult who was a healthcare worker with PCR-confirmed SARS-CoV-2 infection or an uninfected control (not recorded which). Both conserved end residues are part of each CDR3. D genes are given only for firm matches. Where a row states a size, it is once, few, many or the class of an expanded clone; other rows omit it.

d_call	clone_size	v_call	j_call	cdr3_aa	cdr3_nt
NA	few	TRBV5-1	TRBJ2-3	CASSATGPSTDTQYF	TGCGCCAGCAGCGCGACGGGACCGAGCACAGATACGCAGTATTTT
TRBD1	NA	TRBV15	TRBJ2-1	CATSRIAGGYNEQFF	TGTGCCACCAGCAGGATTGCAGGGGGCTACAATGAGCAGTTCTTC
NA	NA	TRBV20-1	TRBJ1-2	CSARDPAAYGYTF	TGCAGTGCTAGAGATCCGGCAGCCTATGGCTACACCTTC
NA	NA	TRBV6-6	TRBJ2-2	CASSYTGSGELFF	TGTGCCAGCAGTTATACGGGGAGCGGGGAGCTGTTTTTT
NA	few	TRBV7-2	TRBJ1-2	CASSASNYGYTF	TGTGCCAGCAGCGCCAGCAACTATGGCTACACCTTC
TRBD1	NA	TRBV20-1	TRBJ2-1	CSASNTGVAYNEQFF	TGCAGTGCGTCAAATACAGGGGTGGCCTACAATGAGCAGTTCTTC
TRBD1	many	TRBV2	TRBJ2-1	CASSLRDSSYNEQFF	TGTGCCAGCAGCCTAAGGGACAGCTCCTACAATGAGCAGTTCTTC
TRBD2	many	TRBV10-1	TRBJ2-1	CASSGYGTSGSNEQFF	TGCGCCAGCAGTGGATACGGGACTAGCGGGAGCAATGAGCAGTTCTTC
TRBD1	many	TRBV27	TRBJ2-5	CASSLRADRGGQTQYF	TGTGCCAGCAGTTTGAGGGCGGACAGGGGGGGTCAGACCCAGTACTTC
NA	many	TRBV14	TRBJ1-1	CASSQVGGTTEAFF	TGTGCCAGCAGCCAAGTGGGCGGGACCACTGAAGCTTTCTTT
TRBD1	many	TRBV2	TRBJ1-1	CASRDEGTGGEAFF	TGTGCCAGCAGGGACGAAGGGACAGGGGGTGAAGCTTTCTTT
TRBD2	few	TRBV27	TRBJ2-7	CASSLAQREGQYF	TGTGCCAGCAGTTTAGCGCAGCGGGAGGGGCAGTACTTC
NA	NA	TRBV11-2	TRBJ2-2	CASSLATGATGELFF	TGTGCCAGCAGCTTAGCGACCGGGGCCACCGGGGAGCTGTTTTTT
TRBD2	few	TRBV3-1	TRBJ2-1	CASSQGLAGGPNNEQFF	TGTGCCAGCAGCCAAGGGCTAGCGGGGGGCCCTAACAATGAGCAGTTCTTC
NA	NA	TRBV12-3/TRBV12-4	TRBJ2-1	CASSLGLPQFF	TGTGCCAGCAGTTTGGGGCTACCTCAGTTCTTC
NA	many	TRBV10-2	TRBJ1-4	CASSDAGADEKLFF	TGCGCCAGCAGTGATGCAGGGGCCGATGAAAAACTGTTTTTT
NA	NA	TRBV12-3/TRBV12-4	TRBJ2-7	CASSFPPPYEQYF	TGTGCCAGCAGTTTCCCCCCGCCCTACGAGCAGTACTTC
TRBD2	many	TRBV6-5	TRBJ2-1	CATYSGRGNEQFF	TGTGCCACATATAGCGGGAGAGGGAATGAGCAGTTCTTC
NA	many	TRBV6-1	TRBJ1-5	CASSAGGVKQPQHF	TGTGCCAGCAGCGCAGGTGGGGTTAAACAGCCCCAGCATTTT
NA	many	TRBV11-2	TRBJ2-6	CASSLLNRARYSGANVLTF	TGTGCCAGCAGCTTATTAAACAGGGCCCGATACTCTGGGGCCAACGTCCTGACTTTC
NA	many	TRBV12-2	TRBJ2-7	CASRLATGTGAHEQYF	TGTGCAAGTCGCTTAGCGACCGGGACAGGGGCCCACGAGCAGTACTTC
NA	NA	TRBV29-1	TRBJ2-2	CSVDRQGIAGELFF	TGCAGCGTTGATAGGCAGGGTATTGCCGGGGAGCTGTTTTTT
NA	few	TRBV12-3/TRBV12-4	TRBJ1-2	CASSSSGDYGYTF	TGTGCCAGCAGTTCCTCGGGGGACTATGGCTACACCTTC
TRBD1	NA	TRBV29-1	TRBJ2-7	CSVEAGQGIGEQYF	TGCAGCGTTGAAGCGGGACAGGGTATAGGCGAGCAGTACTTC
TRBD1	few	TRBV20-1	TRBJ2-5	CSATDRGNQETQYF	TGCAGTGCTACGGACAGGGGAAACCAAGAGACCCAGTACTTC
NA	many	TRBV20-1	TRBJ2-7	CSARDLDEQYF	TGCAGTGCTAGAGATCTAGACGAGCAGTACTTC
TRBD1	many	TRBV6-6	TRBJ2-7	CASTDRVRYEQYF	TGTGCCAGCACTGACAGGGTCCGCTACGAGCAGTACTTC
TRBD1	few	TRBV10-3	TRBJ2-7	CAISEAGTGSYEQYF	TGTGCCATCAGTGAGGCTGGGACAGGGTCCTACGAGCAGTACTTC
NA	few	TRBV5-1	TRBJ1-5	CASSLGENPNQPQHF	TGCGCCAGCAGCTTGGGGGAAAACCCCAATCAGCCCCAGCATTTT
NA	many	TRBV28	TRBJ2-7	CATGRGSSYEQYF	TGTGCCACGGGCAGGGGAAGCTCCTACGAGCAGTACTTC
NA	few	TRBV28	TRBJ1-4	CASWPGATNEKLFF	TGTGCCAGCTGGCCGGGGGCAACTAATGAAAAACTGTTTTTT
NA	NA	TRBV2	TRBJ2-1	CASSEPLRNEQFF	TGTGCCAGCAGTGAGCCCCTCAGGAATGAGCAGTTCTTC
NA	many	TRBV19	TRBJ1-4	CASKDRPATNEKLFF	TGTGCCAGTAAGGACAGACCTGCAACTAATGAAAAACTGTTTTTT
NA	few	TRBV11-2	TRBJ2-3	CASSLEIDTQYF	TGTGCCAGCAGCTTGGAAATAGATACGCAGTATTTT
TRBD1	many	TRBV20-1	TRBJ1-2	CSARGQGPNYGYTF	TGCAGTGCGCGTGGACAGGGGCCGAACTATGGCTACACCTTC
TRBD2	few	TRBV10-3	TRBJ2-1	CAIRKRDNNEQFF	TGTGCCATCAGAAAGCGGGATAACAATGAGCAGTTCTTC
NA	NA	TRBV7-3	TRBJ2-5	CASSSSDLQETQYF	TGTGCCAGCAGCTCCTCGGACTTGCAAGAGACCCAGTACTTC
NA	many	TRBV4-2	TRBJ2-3	CASSQNWAQSTDTQYF	TGTGCCAGCAGCCAAAATTGGGCGCAAAGCACAGATACGCAGTATTTT
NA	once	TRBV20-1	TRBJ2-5	CSARDSRRQETQYF	TGCAGTGCTAGAGATTCCAGGAGACAAGAGACCCAGTACTTC
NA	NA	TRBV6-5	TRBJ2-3	CASSERNRAMDTQYF	TGTGCCAGCAGTGAACGAAACAGGGCTATGGATACGCAGTATTTT
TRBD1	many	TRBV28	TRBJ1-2	CASSSGTGSDYGYTF	TGTGCCAGCAGTTCCGGGACAGGGTCCGACTATGGCTACACCTTC
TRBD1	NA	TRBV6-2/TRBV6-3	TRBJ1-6	CASSPGQAGSYNSPLHF	TGTGCCAGCAGCCCCGGACAGGCCGGCTCCTATAATTCACCCCTCCATTTT
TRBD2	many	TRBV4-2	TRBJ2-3	CASSQDPGTSGRNTQYF	TGTGCCAGCAGCCAAGACCCCGGGACTAGCGGGAGAAATACGCAGTATTTT
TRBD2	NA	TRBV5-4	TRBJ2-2	CASKGLQNTGERFF	TGTGCCAGCAAGGGACTACAGAACACCGGGGAGCGGTTTTTT
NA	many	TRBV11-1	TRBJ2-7	CASSPKSAYEQYF	TGTGCCAGCAGCCCGAAGTCGGCCTACGAGCAGTACTTC
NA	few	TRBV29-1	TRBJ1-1	CSVAGDYEAFF	TGCAGCGTCGCAGGGGATTATGAAGCTTTCTTT
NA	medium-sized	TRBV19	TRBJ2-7	CASSIDLPYEQYF	TGTGCCAGTAGTATAGACCTCCCCTACGAGCAGTACTTC
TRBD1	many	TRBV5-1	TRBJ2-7	CASRDGQGSYEQYF	TGCGCCAGCAGAGACGGACAGGGGTCCTACGAGCAGTACTTC
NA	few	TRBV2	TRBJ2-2	CASVPPGGELFF	TGTGCCAGCGTACCCCCGGGCGGGGAGCTGTTTTTT
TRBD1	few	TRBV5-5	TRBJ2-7	CASSLGQDPPYEQYF	TGTGCCAGCAGCCTTGGACAGGATCCCCCCTACGAGCAGTACTTC
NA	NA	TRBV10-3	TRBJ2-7	CATGRPGHSSYEQYF	TGTGCCACCGGAAGGCCGGGACACTCCTCCTACGAGCAGTACTTC
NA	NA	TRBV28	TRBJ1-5	CASSFRYSNQPQHF	TGTGCCAGCAGTTTTCGATATAGCAATCAGCCCCAGCATTTT
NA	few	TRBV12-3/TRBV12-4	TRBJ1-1	CASSKQGREAFF	TGTGCCAGCAGTAAACAGGGACGTGAAGCTTTCTTT
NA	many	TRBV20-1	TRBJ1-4	CSATQASGEKLFF	TGCAGTGCCACACAGGCCAGTGGTGAAAAACTGTTTTTT
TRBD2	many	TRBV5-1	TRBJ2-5	CASSLEAGQETQYF	TGCGCCAGCAGCTTGGAAGCGGGGCAAGAGACCCAGTACTTC
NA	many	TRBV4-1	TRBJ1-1	CASSPMPRRLEAFF	TGCGCCAGCAGCCCCATGCCTCGGCGGCTTGAAGCTTTCTTT
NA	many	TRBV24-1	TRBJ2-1	CATSDRPPRRGYNEQFF	TGTGCCACCAGTGATCGACCACCCCGAAGGGGCTACAATGAGCAGTTCTTC
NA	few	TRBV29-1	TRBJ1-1	CSVAEGLGTEAFF	TGCAGCGTTGCGGAGGGCTTAGGCACTGAAGCTTTCTTT